This T cell receptor beta chain was found in a study of blood T cell repertoires in COVID-19 (TCRdb year 2020). Some background on the complete study: Samples from collaborators originated in the United States, Italy and Spain and spanned both the acute and convalescent phases of COVID-19. The material from the prospective study consisted of cDNA or gDNA derived from T cells, B-cell-depleted T cells, or PBMCs. Subjects who had been exposed to COVID-19, were actively infected with it, or had recovered from it provided the deeply sampled blood TCRbeta repertoires that made up the dataset. The repertoires were made available in a free public database intended to serve as a resource for research on the immune response to SARS-CoV-2. Samples were obtained from the ongoing ImmuneRACE study (first 160 participants) and from over a thousand subjects provided by 6 global collaborators. Sample metadata almost always included a de-identified subject ID, COVID-19 status, age in years and sex. Where available, HLA class I and class II types were obtained from metadata supplied by the sample provider rather than from assay-based typing. Results the study describes overall, beyond this receptor: How much clinical and demographic metadata was included differed by source and by participant, and the metadata was provided uncurated.

The immunoSEQ Assay, a bias-controlled multiplex PCR, was used to amplify TCRbeta CDR3 regions from genomic DNA. In the original analysis: Within the assay, amplification of reference gene primers was used to estimate how many nucleated cells each sample contained. To quantify the absolute abundance of each unique TCRbeta CDR3 rearrangement, sequence reads were collapsed and filtered. For each sample, productive Simpson clonality was calculated as the square root of Simpson's diversity index across productive rearrangements. TCRdb stores this immuneACCESS table with in-frame sequences only. Part of the clones is absent; in the studies checked, under half of the shortfall reflects unresolved V genes, and no reason is known for the rest. D and trimming were read from the DNA, whereas the V and J calls and clone size are those reported in that table. The sample profile shows over 200,000 clones; around 80% of them were found once. Approximately 1.8% of the sample rests with the top ten.

V is shortened by 1 base, J by 2 bases, and the region joining them spans 9 bases. The germline V gene (reference sequence) specifies LGHDT as CDR1 and YNNKEL as CDR2. The CDR3 holds 15 amino acids from the cysteine to the phenylalanine. Of all the DNA, just the CDR3 is kept, 45 bases in frame from base 1. Participants in the prospective study were aged about 18 to 95 years, lived in over 20 United States geographic areas, and enrolled through a virtual design. To assign participants to cohorts, the prospective study relied on clinical history that participants themselves reported in a screening survey and a study questionnaire. For ImmuneRACE Cohort 3, a participant was defined as recovered based on two consecutive negative NP/OP PCR tests, clearance by a healthcare professional, or resolution of symptoms. Each participant in the prospective study had whole blood, serum and a nasopharyngeal or oropharyngeal swab collected by mobile phlebotomists. Participants in the prospective study had the option to provide additional blood draws and questionnaires over an approximately 2-month period. Blood samples from the prospective study were shipped frozen or at room temperature prior to DNA extraction.

Turning to this clone: Its antigen target is currently unknown. No much larger clone is present one base from it, and per-base qualities are unavailable.

The clonotype was recovered from a man aged 55 to 69 who had recovered from COVID-19. Recombination linked TRBV3-1 (or the pseudogene TRBV3-2) to TRBJ1-3, and TRBD1 may be the D gene, going by 5 matching bases. Sequencing was performed on PBMCs or T cells enriched from blood (not recorded which). The DNA is as follows: TGTGCCAGCAGCCAAGGCAGGGAGGCTGGAAACACCATATATTTT. It is translated as CASSQGREAGNTIYF.